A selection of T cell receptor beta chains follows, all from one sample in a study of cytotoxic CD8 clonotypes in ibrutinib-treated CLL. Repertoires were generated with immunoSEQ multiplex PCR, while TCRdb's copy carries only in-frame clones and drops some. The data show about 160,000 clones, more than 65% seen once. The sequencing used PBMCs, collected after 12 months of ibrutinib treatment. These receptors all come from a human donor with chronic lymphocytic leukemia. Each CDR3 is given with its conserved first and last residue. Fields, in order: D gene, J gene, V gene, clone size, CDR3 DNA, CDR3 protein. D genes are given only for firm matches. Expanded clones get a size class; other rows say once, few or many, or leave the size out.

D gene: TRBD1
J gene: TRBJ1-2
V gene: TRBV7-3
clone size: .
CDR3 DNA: TGTGCCAGCAGCAACGACAGGGATTATGGCTACACCTTC
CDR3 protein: CASSNDRDYGYTF

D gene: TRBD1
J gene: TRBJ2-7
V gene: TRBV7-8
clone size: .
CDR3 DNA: TGTGCCAGCAGCTTAGTAGGTGGGACAGGCCTCCTCGAGCAGTACTTC
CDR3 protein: CASSLVGGTGLLEQYF

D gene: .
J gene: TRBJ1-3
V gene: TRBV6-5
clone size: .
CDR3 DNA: TGTGCCAGCAGTTACGGAGACTCTGGAAACACCATATATTTT
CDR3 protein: CASSYGDSGNTIYF

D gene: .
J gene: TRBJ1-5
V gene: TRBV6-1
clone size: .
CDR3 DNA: TGTGCCAGCAGTGAAGCAAGGGCAGATAATCAGCCCCAGCATTTT
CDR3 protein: CASSEARADNQPQHF

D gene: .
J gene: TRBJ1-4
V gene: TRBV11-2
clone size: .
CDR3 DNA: TGTGCCAGCACCCTCCGAGGGGCCACTAATGAAAAACTGTTTTTT
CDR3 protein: CASTLRGATNEKLFF

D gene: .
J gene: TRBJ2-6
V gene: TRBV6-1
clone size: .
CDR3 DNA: TGTGCCAGCAGTGAAGGCGTGGGGATAAGCTCTGGGGCCAACGTCCTGACTTTC
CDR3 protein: CASSEGVGISSGANVLTF

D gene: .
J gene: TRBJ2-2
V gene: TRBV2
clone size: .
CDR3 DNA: TGTGCCAGCAGTGCGGAGGTGGCCGGGGAGCTGTTTTTT
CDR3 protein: CASSAEVAGELFF

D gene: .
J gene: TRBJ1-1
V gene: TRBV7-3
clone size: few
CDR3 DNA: TGTGCCAGCAGCACTAGGACCACCCCACCGGAAGCTTTCTTT
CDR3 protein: CASSTRTTPPEAFF

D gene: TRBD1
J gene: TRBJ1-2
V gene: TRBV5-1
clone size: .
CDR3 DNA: TGCGCCAGCAGGTCGGGACAGGGTCTCTATGGCTACACCTTC
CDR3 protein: CASRSGQGLYGYTF

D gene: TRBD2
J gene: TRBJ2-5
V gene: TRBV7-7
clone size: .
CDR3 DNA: TGTGCCAGCAGCTTAGTAGCGGGGGGTTACCAAGAGACCCAGTACTTC
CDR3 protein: CASSLVAGGYQETQYF

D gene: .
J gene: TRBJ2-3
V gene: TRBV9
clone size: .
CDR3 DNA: TGTGCCAGCAGCAGCCAGGGGACAGATACGCAGTATTTT
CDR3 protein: CASSSQGTDTQYF

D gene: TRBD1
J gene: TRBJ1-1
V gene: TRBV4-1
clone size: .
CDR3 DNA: TGCGCCAGCAGCCGCTCGGGACAGATGAACACTGAAGCTTTCTTT
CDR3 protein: CASSRSGQMNTEAFF

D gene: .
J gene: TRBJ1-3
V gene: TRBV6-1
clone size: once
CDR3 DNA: TGTGCCAGCAGTGCCGGTGGAAACACCATATATTTT
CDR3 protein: CASSAGGNTIYF

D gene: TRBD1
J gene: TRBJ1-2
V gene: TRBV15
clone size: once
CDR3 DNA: TGTGCCACCAGCAGAGGTGGGAGGGGGACAGGCTATGGCTACACCTTC
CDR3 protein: CATSRGGRGTGYGYTF

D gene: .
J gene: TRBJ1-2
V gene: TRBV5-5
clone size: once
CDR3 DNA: TGTGCCAGCAGCTTCAGGGGCTTGGAATCTAACTATGGCTACACCTTC
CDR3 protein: CASSFRGLESNYGYTF

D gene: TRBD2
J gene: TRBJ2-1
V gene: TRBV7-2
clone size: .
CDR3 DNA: TGTGCCAGCAGCCAGGGACTAGTCTCCTACAATGAGCAGTTCTTC
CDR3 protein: CASSQGLVSYNEQFF

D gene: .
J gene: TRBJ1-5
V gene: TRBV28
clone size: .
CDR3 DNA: TGTGCCAGCAGTTTATTACAGCAACCACCTAATCAGCCCCAGCATTTT
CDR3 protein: CASSLLQQPPNQPQHF

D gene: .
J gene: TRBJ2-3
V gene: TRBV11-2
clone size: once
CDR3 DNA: TGTGCCAGCAGCTTACGTCATGTCCAGGTCCTGATTGCAGATACGCAGTATTTT
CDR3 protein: CASSLRHVQVLIADTQYF

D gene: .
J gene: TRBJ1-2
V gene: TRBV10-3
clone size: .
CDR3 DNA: TGTGCCATCGCATCAGGGTACTATGGCTACACCTTC
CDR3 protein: CAIASGYYGYTF

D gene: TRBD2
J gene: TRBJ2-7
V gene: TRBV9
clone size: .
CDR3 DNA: TGTGCCAGCAGCGTGGAGGGAGGGCCCCACGAGCAGTACTTC
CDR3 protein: CASSVEGGPHEQYF

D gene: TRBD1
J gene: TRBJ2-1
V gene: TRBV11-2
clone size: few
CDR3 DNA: TGTGCCAGCAGCTCGGACAGGTCATACAATGAGCAGTTCTTC
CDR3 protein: CASSSDRSYNEQFF

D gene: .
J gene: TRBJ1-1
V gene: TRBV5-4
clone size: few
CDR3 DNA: TGTGCCAGCAGCCCCGGGGATCAGCCGAAAGCTTTCTTT
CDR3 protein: CASSPGDQPKAFF

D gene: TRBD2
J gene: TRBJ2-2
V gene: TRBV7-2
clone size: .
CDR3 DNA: TGTGCCAGCAGCTTAACTAGCGCGAGCGGCGGGGAGCTGTTTTTT
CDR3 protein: CASSLTSASGGELFF

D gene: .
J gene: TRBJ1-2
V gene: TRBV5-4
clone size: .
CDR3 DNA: TGTGCCAGCAGCTCTGCAGGATCTTTCTATGGCTACACCTTC
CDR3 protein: CASSSAGSFYGYTF

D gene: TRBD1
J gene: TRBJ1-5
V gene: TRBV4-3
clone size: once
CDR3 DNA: TGCGCCAGCAGCCAAACAAGGACAGGGAATCAGCCCCAGCATTTT
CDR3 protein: CASSQTRTGNQPQHF

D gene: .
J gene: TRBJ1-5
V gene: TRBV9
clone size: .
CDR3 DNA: TGTGCCAAACCTCCCCAGAAGATTGCCAGGATCGGCAATCAGCCCCAGCATTTT
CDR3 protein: CAKPPQKIARIGNQPQHF

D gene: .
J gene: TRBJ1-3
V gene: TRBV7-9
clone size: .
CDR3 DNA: TGTGCCAGCAGCTTAGTGCCAGGCCTCGTAGGAAACACCATATATTTT
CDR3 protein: CASSLVPGLVGNTIYF

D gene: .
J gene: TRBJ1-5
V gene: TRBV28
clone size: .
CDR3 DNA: TGTGCCAGCAGGGAGGGAAACAATCAGCCCCAGCATTTT
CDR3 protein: CASREGNNQPQHF

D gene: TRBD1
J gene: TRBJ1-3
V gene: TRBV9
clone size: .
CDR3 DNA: TGTGCCAGCAGCGCCGACCGACGTTCAGGGGGGGACAGGGGAAACACCATATATTTT
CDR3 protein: CASSADRRSGGDRGNTIYF

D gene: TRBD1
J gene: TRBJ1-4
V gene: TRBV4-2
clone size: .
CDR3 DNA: TGTGCCAGCAGCTCCACAGGGGGCGATGAAAAACTGTTTTTT
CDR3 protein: CASSSTGGDEKLFF

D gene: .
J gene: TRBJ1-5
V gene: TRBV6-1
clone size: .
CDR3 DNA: TGTGCCAGCAGTACCACTCAGGGTGGTCAGCCCCAGCATTTT
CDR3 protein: CASSTTQGGQPQHF

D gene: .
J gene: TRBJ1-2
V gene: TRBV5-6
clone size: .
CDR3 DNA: TGTGCCAGCAGCCCGAGGGGCCTCGGGTCTGGCTACACCTTC
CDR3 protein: CASSPRGLGSGYTF

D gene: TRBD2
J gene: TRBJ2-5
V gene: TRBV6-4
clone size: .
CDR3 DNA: TGTGCCAGCAAGCGGGACCAGGGTGGTGAGACCCAGTACTTC
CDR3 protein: CASKRDQGGETQYF